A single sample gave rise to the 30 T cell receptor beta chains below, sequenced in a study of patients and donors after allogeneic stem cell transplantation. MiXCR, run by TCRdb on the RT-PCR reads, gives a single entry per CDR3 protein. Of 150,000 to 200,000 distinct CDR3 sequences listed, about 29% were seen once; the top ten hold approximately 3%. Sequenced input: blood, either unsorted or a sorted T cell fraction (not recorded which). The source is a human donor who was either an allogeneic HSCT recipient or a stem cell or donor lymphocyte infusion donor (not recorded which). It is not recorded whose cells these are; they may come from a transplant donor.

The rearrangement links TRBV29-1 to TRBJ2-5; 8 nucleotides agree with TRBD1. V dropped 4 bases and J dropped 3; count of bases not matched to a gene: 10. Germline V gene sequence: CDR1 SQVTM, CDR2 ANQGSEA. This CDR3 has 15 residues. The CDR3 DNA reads TGCAGCGTTGCGTATTTGGCAGGGGGCGAAGAGACCCAGTACTTC. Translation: CSVAYLAGGEETQYF.

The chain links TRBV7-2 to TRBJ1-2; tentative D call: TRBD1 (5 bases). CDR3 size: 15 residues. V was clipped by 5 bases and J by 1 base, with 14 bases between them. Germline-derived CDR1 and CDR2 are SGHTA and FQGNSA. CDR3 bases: TGTGCCAGCAGCCCCCTCGGGGGGGTTAACTATGGCTACACCTTC. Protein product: CASSPLGGVNYGYTF.

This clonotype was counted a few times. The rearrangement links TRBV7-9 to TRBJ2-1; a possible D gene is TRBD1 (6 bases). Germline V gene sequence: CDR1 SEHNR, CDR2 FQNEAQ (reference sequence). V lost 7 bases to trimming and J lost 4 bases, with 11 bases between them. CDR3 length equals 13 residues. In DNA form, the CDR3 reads TGTGCCAGCACGGCTAGGGGGTACAATGAGCAGTTCTTC. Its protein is CASTARGYNEQFF.

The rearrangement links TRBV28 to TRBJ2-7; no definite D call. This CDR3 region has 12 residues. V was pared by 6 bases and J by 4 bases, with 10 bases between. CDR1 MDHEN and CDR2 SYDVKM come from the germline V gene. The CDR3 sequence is CASSPLRYEQYF. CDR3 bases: TGTGCCAGCAGCCCACTTAGGTACGAGCAGTACTTC.

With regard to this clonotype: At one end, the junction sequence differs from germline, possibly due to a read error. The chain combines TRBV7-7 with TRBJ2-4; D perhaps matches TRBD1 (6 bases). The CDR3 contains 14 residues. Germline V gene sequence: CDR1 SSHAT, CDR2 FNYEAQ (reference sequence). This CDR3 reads CASSFQGFGNIQYF. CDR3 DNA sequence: TGTGCTAGCAGCTTCCAGGGGTTCGGAAACATTCAGTACTTC.

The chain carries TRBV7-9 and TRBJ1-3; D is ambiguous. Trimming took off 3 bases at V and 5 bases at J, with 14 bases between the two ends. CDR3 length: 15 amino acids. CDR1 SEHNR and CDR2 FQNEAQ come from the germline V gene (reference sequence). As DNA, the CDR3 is TGTGCCAGCAGCTTTAGACCCTCGTCTCGAAACACCATATATTTT. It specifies CASSFRPSSRNTIYF.

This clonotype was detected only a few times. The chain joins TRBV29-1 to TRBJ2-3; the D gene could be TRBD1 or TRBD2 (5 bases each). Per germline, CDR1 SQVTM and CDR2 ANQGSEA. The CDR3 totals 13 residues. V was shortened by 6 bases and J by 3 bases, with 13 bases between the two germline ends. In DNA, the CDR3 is TGCAGCGTCTCAACTAGACAGACAGATACGCAGTATTTT. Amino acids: CSVSTRQTDTQYF.

CDR3 loop: CASSVEYTGELFF. The CDR3 DNA reads as TGTGCCAGCAGTGTTGAATACACCGGGGAGCTGTTTTTT. V is TRBV12-3 or TRBV12-4 and J is TRBJ2-2, with D hard to call. Trimming left V 5 bases short and J 3 bases short, with 7 bases between. The CDR3 is 13 residues long.

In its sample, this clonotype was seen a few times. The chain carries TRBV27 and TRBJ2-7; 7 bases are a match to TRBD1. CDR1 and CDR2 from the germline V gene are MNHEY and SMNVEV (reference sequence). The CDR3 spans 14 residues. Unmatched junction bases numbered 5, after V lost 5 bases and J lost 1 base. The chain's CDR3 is CASSNQGESYEQYF. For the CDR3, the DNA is TGTGCCAGCAGTAACCAGGGGGAGTCCTACGAGCAGTACTTC.

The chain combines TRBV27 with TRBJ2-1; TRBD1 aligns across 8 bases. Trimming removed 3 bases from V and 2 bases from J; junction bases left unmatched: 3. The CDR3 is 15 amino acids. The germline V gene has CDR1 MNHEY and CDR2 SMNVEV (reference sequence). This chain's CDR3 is CASSFGGQAYNEQFF. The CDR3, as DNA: TGTGCCAGCAGTTTTGGGGGACAGGCCTACAATGAGCAGTTCTTC.

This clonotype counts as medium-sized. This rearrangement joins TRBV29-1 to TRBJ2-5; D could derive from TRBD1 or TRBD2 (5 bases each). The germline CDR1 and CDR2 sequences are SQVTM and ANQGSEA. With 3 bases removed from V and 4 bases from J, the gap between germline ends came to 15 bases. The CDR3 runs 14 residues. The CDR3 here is CSVDMGVSVETQYF. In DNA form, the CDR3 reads TGCAGCGTTGATATGGGGGTTTCGGTAGAGACCCAGTACTTC.

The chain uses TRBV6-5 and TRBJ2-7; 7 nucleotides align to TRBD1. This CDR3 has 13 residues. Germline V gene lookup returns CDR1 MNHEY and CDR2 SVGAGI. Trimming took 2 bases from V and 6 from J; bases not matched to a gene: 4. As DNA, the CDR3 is TGTGCCAGCAGTTACAGACAGGGACGCGAGCAGTACTTC. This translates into CASSYRQGREQYF.

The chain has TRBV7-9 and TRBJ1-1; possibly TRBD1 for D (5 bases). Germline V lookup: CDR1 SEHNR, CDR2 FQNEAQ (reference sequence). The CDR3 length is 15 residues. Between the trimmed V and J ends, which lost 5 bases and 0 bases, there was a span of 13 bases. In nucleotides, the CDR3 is TGTGCCAGCAGCCCTAAAGACAGATTGAACACTGAAGCTTTCTTT. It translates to CASSPKDRLNTEAFF. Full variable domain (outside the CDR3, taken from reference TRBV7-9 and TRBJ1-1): DTGVSQNPRHKITKRGQNVTFRCDPISEHNRLYWYRQTLGQGPEFLTYFQNEAQLEKSRLLSDRFSAERPKGSFSTLEIQRTEQGDSAMYLCASSPKDRLNTEAFFGQGTRLTVV.

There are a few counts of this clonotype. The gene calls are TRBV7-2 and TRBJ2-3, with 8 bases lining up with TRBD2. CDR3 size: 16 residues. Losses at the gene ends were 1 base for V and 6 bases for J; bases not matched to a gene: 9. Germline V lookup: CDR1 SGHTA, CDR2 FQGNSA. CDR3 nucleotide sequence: TGTGCCAGCAGCTTAGGGCCGGGACTAGGGGCCGATACGCAGTATTTT. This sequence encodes CASSLGPGLGADTQYF.

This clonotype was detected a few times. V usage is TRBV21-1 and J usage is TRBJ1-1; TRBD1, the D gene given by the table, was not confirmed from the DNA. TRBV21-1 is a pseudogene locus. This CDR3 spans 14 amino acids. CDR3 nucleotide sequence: TGTGCCAGCGCTGCGACAGGGGCGAGGACTGAAGCTTTCTTT. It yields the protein CASAATGARTEAFF.

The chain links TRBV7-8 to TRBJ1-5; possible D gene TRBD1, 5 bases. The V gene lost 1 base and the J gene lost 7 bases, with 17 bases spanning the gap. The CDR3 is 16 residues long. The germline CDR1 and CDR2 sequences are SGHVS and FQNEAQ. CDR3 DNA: TGTGCCAGCAGCTTAGGGAACAGGAGGATCAAACAGCCCCAGCATTTT. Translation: CASSLGNRRIKQPQHF. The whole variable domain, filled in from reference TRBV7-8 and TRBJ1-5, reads GAGVSQSPRYKVAKRGQDVALRCDPISGHVSLFWYQQALGQGPEFLTYFQNEAQLDKSGLPSDRFFAERPEGSVSTLKIQRTQQEDSAVYLCASSLGNRRIKQPQHFGDGTRLSIL.

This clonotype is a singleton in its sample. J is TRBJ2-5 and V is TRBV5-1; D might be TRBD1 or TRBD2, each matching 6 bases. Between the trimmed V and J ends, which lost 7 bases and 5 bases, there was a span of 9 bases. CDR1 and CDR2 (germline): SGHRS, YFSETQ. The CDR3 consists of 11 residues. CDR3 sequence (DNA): TGCGCCAGCCAGGGGAGGGAGACCCAGTACTTC. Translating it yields CASQGRETQYF.

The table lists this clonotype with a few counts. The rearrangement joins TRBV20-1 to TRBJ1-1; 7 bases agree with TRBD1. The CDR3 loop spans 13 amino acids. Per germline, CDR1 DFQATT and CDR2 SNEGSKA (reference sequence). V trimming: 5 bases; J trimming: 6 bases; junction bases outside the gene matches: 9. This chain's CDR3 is CSARRQGSAEAFF. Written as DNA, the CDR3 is TGCAGTGCTCGGAGACAGGGTTCGGCTGAAGCTTTCTTT.

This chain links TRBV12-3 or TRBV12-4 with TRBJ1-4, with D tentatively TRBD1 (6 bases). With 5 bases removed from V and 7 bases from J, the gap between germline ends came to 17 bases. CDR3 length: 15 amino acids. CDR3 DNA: TGTGCCAGCAGTCCCACAGGGAATGGGGGTGAAAAACTGTTTTTT. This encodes CASSPTGNGGEKLFF.

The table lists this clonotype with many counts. CDR3 nucleotides: TGCGCAAGATACACCAGCCGGTCGGATTCACCCCTCCACTTT. Translated: CARYTSRSDSPLHF. The J gene is TRBJ1-6, the V gene TRBV20-1; no clear D. CDR1 and CDR2 from the germline V gene are DFQATT and SNEGSKA (reference sequence). This CDR3 comprises 14 residues.

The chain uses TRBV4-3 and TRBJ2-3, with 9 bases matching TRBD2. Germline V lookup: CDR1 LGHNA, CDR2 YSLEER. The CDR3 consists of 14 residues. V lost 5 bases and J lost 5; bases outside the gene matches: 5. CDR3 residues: CASSTGLAVDTQYF. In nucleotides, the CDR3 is TGCGCCAGCAGCACGGGACTAGCCGTAGATACGCAGTATTTT.

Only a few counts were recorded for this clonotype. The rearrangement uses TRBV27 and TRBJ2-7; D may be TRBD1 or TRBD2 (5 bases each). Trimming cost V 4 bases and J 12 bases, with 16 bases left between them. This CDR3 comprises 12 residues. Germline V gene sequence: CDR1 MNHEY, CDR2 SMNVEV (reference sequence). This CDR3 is CASSSPGPELYF. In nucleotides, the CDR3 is TGTGCCAGCAGTTCCCCGGGGCCCGAACTGTACTTC.

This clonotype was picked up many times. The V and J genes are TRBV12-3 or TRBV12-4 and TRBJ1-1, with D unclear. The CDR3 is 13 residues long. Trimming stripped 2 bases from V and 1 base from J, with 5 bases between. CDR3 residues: CASSLQENTEAFF. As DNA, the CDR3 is TGTGCCAGCAGTTTACAGGAGAACACTGAAGCTTTCTTT.

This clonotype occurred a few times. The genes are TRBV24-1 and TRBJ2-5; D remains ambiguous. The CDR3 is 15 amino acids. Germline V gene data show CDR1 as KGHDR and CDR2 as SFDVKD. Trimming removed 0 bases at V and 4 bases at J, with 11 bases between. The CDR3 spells CATSDLQAGRETQYF. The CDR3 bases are TGTGCCACCAGTGATTTGCAGGCAGGTAGAGAGACCCAGTACTTC.

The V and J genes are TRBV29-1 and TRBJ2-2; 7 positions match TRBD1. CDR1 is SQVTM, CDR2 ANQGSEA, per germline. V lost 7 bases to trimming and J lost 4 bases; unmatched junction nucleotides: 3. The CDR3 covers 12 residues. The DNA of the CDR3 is TGCAGCGCAGGGGGTTTCACCGGGGAGCTGTTTTTT. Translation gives CSAGGFTGELFF.

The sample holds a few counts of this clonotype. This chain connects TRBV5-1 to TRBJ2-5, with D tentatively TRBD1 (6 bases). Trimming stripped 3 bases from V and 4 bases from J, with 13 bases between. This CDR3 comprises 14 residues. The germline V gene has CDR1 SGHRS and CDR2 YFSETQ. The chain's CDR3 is CASSSLGTRETQYF. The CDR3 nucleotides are TGCGCCAGCAGCTCCCTCGGGACAAGAGAGACCCAGTACTTC. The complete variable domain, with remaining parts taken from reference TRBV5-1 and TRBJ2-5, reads KAGVTQTPRYLIKTRGQQVTLSCSPISGHRSVSWYQQTPGQGLQFLFEYFSETQRNKGNFPGRFSGRQFSNSRSEMNVSTLELGDSALYLCASSSLGTRETQYFGPGTRLLVL.

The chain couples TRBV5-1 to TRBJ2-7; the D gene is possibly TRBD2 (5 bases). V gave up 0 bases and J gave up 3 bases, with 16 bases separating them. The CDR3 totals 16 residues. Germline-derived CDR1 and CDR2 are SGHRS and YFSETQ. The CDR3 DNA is TGCGCCAGCAGCTTGGCGACAATCGGGATACTCTACGAGCAGTACTTC. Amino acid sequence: CASSLATIGILYEQYF.

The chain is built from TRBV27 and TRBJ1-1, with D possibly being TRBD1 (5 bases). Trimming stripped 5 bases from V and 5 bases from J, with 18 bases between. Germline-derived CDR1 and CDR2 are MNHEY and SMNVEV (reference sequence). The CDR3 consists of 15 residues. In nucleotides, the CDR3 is TGTGCCAGCAGTCTATTCCCGACAGTGAGTACTGAAGCTTTCTTT. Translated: CASSLFPTVSTEAFF.

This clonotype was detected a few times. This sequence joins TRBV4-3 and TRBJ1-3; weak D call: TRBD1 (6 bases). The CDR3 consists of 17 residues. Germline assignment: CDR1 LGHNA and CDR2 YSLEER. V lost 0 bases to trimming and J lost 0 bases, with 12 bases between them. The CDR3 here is CASSQDGNRASGNTIYF. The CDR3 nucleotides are TGCGCCAGCAGCCAAGATGGGAACAGGGCCTCTGGAAACACCATATATTTT.

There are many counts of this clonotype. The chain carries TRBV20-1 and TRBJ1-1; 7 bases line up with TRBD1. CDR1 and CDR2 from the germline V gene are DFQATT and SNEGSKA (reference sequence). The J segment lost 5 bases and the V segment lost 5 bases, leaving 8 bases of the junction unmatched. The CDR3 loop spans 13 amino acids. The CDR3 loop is CSARSGGRTEAFF. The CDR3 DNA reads TGCAGTGCTCGGTCAGGGGGGAGGACTGAAGCTTTCTTT.